This is a list of T cell receptor beta chains from one sample in a study of T cells in Graves' hyperthyroidism and ophthalmopathy. TCRdb analysed the multiplex PCR reads with MiXCR anew, one entry per CDR3 protein. The profile shows hundreds of thousands of distinct CDR3 sequences, about 14% of them singletons. The sequenced material came from blood. The receptors were sampled from a woman between 50 and 59 years old with Graves' ophthalmopathy. Each CDR3 is given with its conserved first and last residue. Fields, in order: V gene, J gene, D gene, clone size, CDR3 protein, CDR3 DNA. A D gene is named only where the DNA matches it firmly. Clone size is given for some rows only: seen once, a few or many times, or a class if the clone is expanded.

>TRBV7-6|TRBJ2-4|.|many
CASSLETGRGGNIQYF
TGTGCCAGCAGCTTAGAGACAGGGAGGGGGGGAAACATTCAGTACTTC
>TRBV20-1|TRBJ1-1|.|.
CSAFRDAPPSGAFF
TGCAGTGCTTTCCGGGACGCACCCCCATCGGGCGCTTTCTTT
>TRBV7-9|TRBJ1-4|.|.
CASSHGSSTNEKLFF
TGTGCCAGCAGCCATGGGTCCTCAACTAATGAAAAACTGTTTTTT
>TRBV4-2|TRBJ2-1|.|few
CASSQVGRVGSYNEQFF
TGTGCCAGCAGCCAAGTCGGTCGGGTTGGCTCCTACAATGAGCAGTTCTTC
>TRBV19|TRBJ2-1|TRBD2|.
CASSIGSGRWDEQFF
TGTGCCAGTAGTATCGGTAGCGGGAGGTGGGATGAGCAGTTCTTC
>TRBV20-1|TRBJ2-7|TRBD1|.
CSASSTGQPNPYEQYF
TGCAGTGCTAGCTCCACGGGACAGCCAAATCCATACGAGCAGTACTTC
>TRBV20-1|TRBJ2-1|.|many
CSARVREASSYNEQFF
TGCAGTGCTAGAGTGAGGGAGGCCAGCTCCTACAATGAGCAGTTCTTC
>TRBV28|TRBJ2-2|.|.
CASVIGTNTGELFF
TGTGCCAGCGTGATCGGAACGAACACCGGGGAGCTGTTTTTT
>TRBV4-3|TRBJ2-2|TRBD2|.
CASSQDFYPASGNTGELFF
TGCGCCAGCAGCCAAGATTTTTACCCCGCTAGCGGGAACACCGGGGAGCTGTTTTTT
>TRBV20-1|TRBJ2-1|TRBD1|many
CSASLPLGTGGSSSYNEQFF
TGCAGTGCTAGTTTACCCTTGGGGACAGGAGGTTCCAGCTCCTACAATGAGCAGTTCTTC
>TRBV7-3|TRBJ2-3|TRBD1|many
CASSRTGADTQYF
TGTGCCAGCAGCAGAACAGGGGCAGATACGCAGTATTTT
>TRBV28|TRBJ1-5|TRBD1|many
CASSFIVSGGIGNQPQHF
TGTGCCAGCAGTTTTATAGTATCAGGGGGCATAGGCAATCAGCCCCAGCATTTT
>TRBV15|TRBJ1-5|TRBD1|.
CATSRTGGRQPQHF
TGTGCCACCAGCAGGACAGGGGGTCGGCAGCCCCAGCATTTT
>TRBV12-3/TRBV12-4|TRBJ1-1|TRBD1|.
CASSPGQGALNVPAFF
TGTGCCAGCAGCCCGGGACAGGGGGCTCTTAACGTTCCGGCTTTCTTT
>TRBV27|TRBJ2-2|.|.
CASSLGAASFTGELFF
TGTGCCAGCAGTTTAGGGGCGGCTAGCTTTACCGGGGAGCTGTTTTTT
>TRBV30|TRBJ2-5|.|many
CAWRQFEQGAHRGQETQYF
TGTGCCTGGAGACAATTTGAACAGGGCGCCCATCGGGGCCAAGAGACCCAGTACTTC
>TRBV12-5|TRBJ1-1|TRBD1|few
CASGWDRVGEAFF
TGTGCTAGTGGTTGGGACAGGGTGGGTGAAGCTTTCTTT
>TRBV6-1|TRBJ2-3|TRBD1|few
CASRNRWGQGTDTQYF
TGTGCCAGCAGAAACCGGTGGGGACAGGGCACAGATACGCAGTATTTT
>TRBV4-1|TRBJ2-5|TRBD2|.
CASSQERSTSLYQETQYF
TGCGCCAGCAGCCAGGAGAGGTCGACTAGCCTTTACCAAGAGACCCAGTACTTC
>TRBV29-1|TRBJ2-1|.|.
CSVERTRPNNEQFF
TGCAGCGTTGAAAGGACCCGCCCCAACAATGAGCAGTTCTTC
>TRBV13|TRBJ2-1|TRBD2|many
CASSSASGSGNEQFF
TGTGCCAGCAGCTCCGCTAGCGGGAGCGGGAATGAGCAGTTCTTC
>TRBV15|TRBJ2-5|TRBD2|.
CATSRSGSGETQYF
TGTGCCACCAGTAGAAGCGGGAGTGGGGAGACCCAGTACTTC
>TRBV7-2|TRBJ1-5|TRBD1|many
CASSSWTGWDQPQHF
TGTGCCAGCAGCTCTTGGACAGGTTGGGATCAGCCCCAGCATTTT
>TRBV12-3/TRBV12-4|TRBJ1-1|.|many
CASRSRATEAFF
TGTGCCAGCAGAAGCCGGGCCACTGAAGCTTTCTTT
>TRBV29-1|TRBJ2-7|.|few
CSVRGNNEQYF
TGCAGCGTGAGGGGAAATAACGAGCAGTACTTC
>TRBV29-1|TRBJ2-3|.|many
CSVEAGNTDTQYF
TGCAGCGTTGAGGCGGGAAACACAGATACGCAGTATTTT
>TRBV7-2|TRBJ2-7|TRBD2|few
CASSLTSGIIYEQYF
TGTGCCAGCAGCTTAACCAGCGGGATTATCTACGAGCAGTACTTC
>TRBV6-1|TRBJ2-3|.|.
CASKGLGSGDTQYF
TGTGCCAGCAAGGGTTTAGGGTCAGGAGATACGCAGTATTTT
>TRBV18|TRBJ1-1|TRBD1|.
CASSPGGTGNTEAFF
TGTGCCAGCTCACCTGGCGGGACAGGTAACACTGAAGCTTTCTTT
>TRBV7-2|TRBJ2-7|.|many
CASSLNRNSYEQYF
TGTGCCAGCAGCTTAAACAGGAACTCCTACGAGCAGTACTTC
>TRBV6-1|TRBJ2-1|TRBD2|few
CASTGLAGGVFSEQFF
TGTGCCAGCACTGGACTAGCGGGAGGAGTATTTAGTGAGCAGTTCTTC
>TRBV6-2/TRBV6-3|TRBJ2-2|.|few
CASRQFPGELFF
TGTGCCAGCAGACAGTTTCCCGGGGAGCTGTTTTTT
>TRBV24-1|TRBJ1-5|TRBD1|many
CATSGTGRNQPQHF
TGTGCCACCTCCGGGACAGGACGCAATCAGCCCCAGCATTTT
>TRBV20-1|TRBJ2-2|TRBD2|many
CSATKREGTGELFF
TGCAGTGCCACAAAGCGGGAGGGCACCGGGGAGCTGTTTTTT
>TRBV7-6|TRBJ2-2|TRBD2|few
CASSLLIAGGTGELFF
TGTGCCAGCAGCTTATTGATCGCGGGAGGCACCGGGGAGCTGTTTTTT
>TRBV11-2|TRBJ2-1|.|many
CASRAGGRNEQFF
TGTGCCAGCAGGGCGGGTGGGAGGAATGAGCAGTTCTTC
>TRBV10-3|TRBJ1-2|.|few
CAVSGERGNGYTF
TGTGCCGTCAGTGGAGAGAGGGGAAATGGCTACACCTTC
>TRBV9|TRBJ2-1|TRBD2|many
CASSALAGGQNEQFF
TGTGCCAGCAGCGCATTAGCGGGAGGTCAAAATGAGCAGTTCTTC
>TRBV5-1|TRBJ2-7|.|.
CASRYETSYEHYF
TGCGCCAGCAGATATGAGACCTCCTACGAGCATTACTTC
>TRBV20-1|TRBJ2-2|TRBD2|few
CSARAGGQLTGELFF
TGCAGTGCTAGAGCGGGAGGCCAATTAACCGGGGAGCTGTTTTTT
>TRBV20-1|TRBJ2-5|TRBD2|many
CSARLAGVQTQYF
TGCAGTGCTAGACTAGCGGGAGTACAGACCCAGTACTTC
>TRBV29-1|TRBJ1-1|.|.
CSVDMGAMNTEAFF
TGCAGCGTTGATATGGGGGCCATGAACACTGAAGCTTTCTTT